Each of the 10 T cell receptor beta chains below was sequenced from the same sample in a study of blood T cell repertoires in COVID-19. Data came from immunoSEQ multiplex PCR; TCRdb stores just in-frame clones and leaves some out. The table lists about 68,000 clones, approximately 92% of them singletons. The specimen was peripheral blood. Receptors were obtained from a human donor in a cohort sampled during active COVID-19.

This clone came up once. The V gene is TRBV18, the J gene TRBJ1-4, with 8 bases fitting TRBD1. Per the germline V gene, CDR1 is KGHSH and CDR2 is LQKENI. The CDR3 has 15 amino acids. The V segment lost 3 bases and the J segment 8 bases; nucleotides outside the gene matches: 8. CDR3 DNA sequence: TGTGCCAGCTCACCCTTTGGACAGGGCTCCGAAAAACTGTTTTTT. It specifies CASSPFGQGSEKLFF.

The chain carries TRBV30 and TRBJ2-1; TRBD2 might be the D (5 bases). Trimming pared 2 bases from V and 0 bases from J, leaving 8 bases between. This CDR3 is 14 amino acids long. Germline V lookup: CDR1 GTSNPN, CDR2 SVGIG (reference sequence). This CDR3 reads CAWSPGSSYNEQFF. CDR3 nucleotides: TGTGCCTGGAGTCCGGGGAGCTCCTACAATGAGCAGTTCTTC.

The chain recombines TRBV6-5 with TRBJ1-2, with 9 bases lining up with TRBD1. V lost 2 bases, J lost 2 bases, and 6 bases stayed unmatched. Germline lookup yields CDR1 MNHEY and CDR2 SVGAGI. This CDR3 spans 16 amino acids. The CDR3 sequence: CASSYRGDRANYGYTF. For the CDR3, the DNA is TGTGCCAGCAGTTACCGAGGGGACAGGGCGAACTATGGCTACACCTTC.

This rearrangement joins TRBV6-4 to TRBJ2-7; a weak D match, TRBD1 (5 bases). The germline V and J ends were trimmed by 5 bases and 5 bases, with 16 bases remaining between them. The CDR3 runs to 14 residues. In germline, CDR1 is MRHNA, CDR2 SNTAGT. The CDR3 DNA is TGTGCCAGCAGTAAGAATAGGGGATTCGACGAGCAGTACTTC. Its protein product is CASSKNRGFDEQYF.

V is TRBV28 and J is TRBJ1-2; 8 nucleotides line up with TRBD1. The CDR3 is 14 amino acids. CDR1 MDHEN and CDR2 SYDVKM come from the germline V gene. Germline trimming cut 6 bases from V and 3 bases from J; bases unmatched to any gene: 6. The CDR3 coding sequence is TGTGCCAGCAGGTCGGGACAGGCTCACTATGGCTACACCTTC. Residues: CASRSGQAHYGYTF.

This clone has only one observation. This chain uses TRBV5-4 with TRBJ1-1; D gene unclear. The CDR3 loop spans 14 amino acids. V gave up 0 bases and J gave up 6 bases, with 12 bases separating them. Germline V gene lookup returns CDR1 SGHNT and CDR2 YYREEE (reference sequence). The CDR3 nucleotides read TGTGCCAGCAGCTTGGGGGATTTCGGGGCTGAAGCTTTCTTT. This translates into CASSLGDFGAEAFF.

Of note for this clone: Sequence at one end of the junction differs from germline and may be a read error. The chain uses TRBV3-1 (or the pseudogene TRBV3-2) and TRBJ2-5, with 8 bases identical to TRBD1. CDR3 size: 11 residues. Germline V gene sequence: CDR1 LGHDT, CDR2 YNNKEL (reference sequence). CDR3 amino acids: CASSSGTGGDF. CDR3 sequence (DNA): TGTGCCAGCAGTTCCGGGACAGGAGGTGACTTC.

This chain links TRBV3-1 (or the pseudogene TRBV3-2) with TRBJ2-3; D may be TRBD2 (5 bases). The CDR3 is 13 residues long. Deletions cut 4 bases from V and 3 bases from J, with 8 bases between. Germline CDR1 LGHDT, CDR2 YNNKEL (reference sequence). CDR3 DNA sequence: TGTGCCAGCAGCCCGCCGGGGACAGATACGCAGTATTTT. Amino acids: CASSPPGTDTQYF.

The chain uses TRBV18 and TRBJ2-6; D gene ambiguous. Looked up from germline, CDR1 is KGHSH and CDR2 is LQKENI. The V end lost 3 bases, the J end lost 0 bases, and 3 bases lay between the germline ends. The CDR3 loop spans 14 amino acids. CDR3 bases: TGTGCCAGCTCACCTATCTCTGGGGCCAACGTCCTGACTTTC. This sequence encodes CASSPISGANVLTF.

V usage is TRBV6-5 and J usage is TRBJ1-1; no reliable D call. Germline-derived CDR1 and CDR2 are MNHEY and SVGAGI. With 7 bases removed from V and 6 bases from J, the gap between germline ends came to 12 bases. This CDR3 has 12 amino acids. CDR3 nucleotide sequence: TGTGCCAGCAAACGTAGGCAGGCTGAAGCTTTCTTT. It is translated as CASKRRQAEAFF.